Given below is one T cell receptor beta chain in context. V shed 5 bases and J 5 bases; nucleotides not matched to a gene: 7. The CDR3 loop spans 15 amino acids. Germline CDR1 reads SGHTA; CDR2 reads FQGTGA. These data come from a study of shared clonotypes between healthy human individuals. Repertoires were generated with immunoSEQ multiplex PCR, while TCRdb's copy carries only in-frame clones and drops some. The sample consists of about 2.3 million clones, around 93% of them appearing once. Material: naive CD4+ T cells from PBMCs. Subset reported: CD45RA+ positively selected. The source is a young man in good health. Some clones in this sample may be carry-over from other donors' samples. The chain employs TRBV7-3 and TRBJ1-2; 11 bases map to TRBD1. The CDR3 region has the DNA TGTGCCAGCAGCCCAGGACAGGGGGCGGGTTATGGCTACACCTTC. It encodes CASSPGQGAGYGYTF.